One and the same sample provided the 18 T cell receptor beta chains below, sequenced in a study of cytomegalovirus exposure and HLA in healthy donors. Both 60 Vbeta primers and 13 Jbeta primers went into the PCR. Repertoires were generated with immunoSEQ multiplex PCR, while TCRdb's copy carries only in-frame clones and drops some. The sample lists some 100,000 clones; about three quarters were seen once. Sample: PBMCs. All receptors come from a woman aged 35 to 49 in good health and CMV-seropositive.

The V and J genes are TRBV5-6 and TRBJ1-6; 7 bases line up with TRBD1. The CDR3 length is 17 residues. From germline, CDR1 is SGHDT and CDR2 YYEEEE. V was clipped by 0 bases and J by 5 bases; unmatched bases: 8. CDR3 DNA: TGTGCCAGCAGCTTGGCCATTGACAGGGTCAATAATTCACCCCTCCACTTT. Its protein product is CASSLAIDRVNNSPLHF.

The chain combines TRBV9 with TRBJ1-1, with 10 nucleotides matching TRBD1. This CDR3 has 14 amino acids. CDR1 SGDLS and CDR2 YYNGEE come from the germline V gene. Trimming at V came to 4 bases and at J to 8 bases, leaving 8 bases not matched to a gene. The CDR3 nucleotides read TGTGCCAGCAGCCCCAGACAGGGGGCGGGAGAAGCTTTCTTT. It is translated as CASSPRQGAGEAFF.

The chain employs TRBV6-5 and TRBJ2-1; TRBD1 aligns across 7 bases. The CDR3 sequence is 13 residues long. Germline CDR1 MNHEY, CDR2 SVGAGI. Trimming removed 6 bases from V and 9 bases from J; junction bases left unmatched: 8. CDR3 amino acids: CASSRLQGSEQFF. The CDR3 DNA follows: TGTGCCAGCAGCCGTCTACAGGGGAGTGAGCAGTTCTTC.

The chain uses TRBV18 and TRBJ1-1, with D perhaps matching TRBD1 (6 bases). Trimming removed 3 bases from V and 2 bases from J, with 13 bases in between. The germline V gene encodes CDR1 KGHSH and CDR2 LQKENI. The CDR3 has 15 residues. The CDR3 is CASSPATGANTEAFF. As DNA, the CDR3 is TGTGCCAGCTCACCCGCGACAGGAGCTAACACTGAAGCTTTCTTT.

This clone was found once. The chain joins TRBV7-7 to TRBJ2-3; 10 bases align to TRBD1. Germline V gene lookup returns CDR1 SSHAT and CDR2 FNYEAQ (reference sequence). Unmatched junction bases numbered 5, after V lost 6 bases and J lost 5 bases. The CDR3 extends over 14 amino acids. In DNA, the CDR3 is TGTGCCAGCAGTCGACAGGGGGCTGGAGATACGCAGTATTTT. It is translated as CASSRQGAGDTQYF.

This chain joins TRBV5-1 and TRBJ2-7; D unresolved. Between the trimmed V and J ends, which lost 1 base and 7 bases, there was a span of 6 bases. Per germline, CDR1 SGHRS and CDR2 YFSETQ. The CDR3 is 11 amino acids. CDR3 DNA sequence: TGCGCCAGCAGCTTGCAGACTGAGCAGTACTTC. Residues: CASSLQTEQYF.

This clone was counted once. Sequence at one end of the junction differs from germline and may be a read error. In the same sample, other DNA sequences code for this CDR3. The chain joins TRBV4-2 to TRBJ1-1; weak D call: TRBD1 (6 bases). The CDR3 is 16 residues long. From germline, CDR1 is LGHNA and CDR2 YNFKEQ. The CDR3 loop reads CASSQSSGTMNTEAFF. In DNA, the CDR3 is TGTGCCAGCAGCCAAAGCTCCGGGACAATGAACACTGAGGCTTTCTTT.

The gene calls are TRBV5-1 and TRBJ2-3; 8 positions agree with TRBD1. The CDR3 runs 14 residues. Trimming removed 8 bases from V and 2 bases from J; junction bases left unmatched: 7. Germline values: CDR1 SGHRS, CDR2 YFSETQ. In nucleotides, the CDR3 is TGCGCCAGTACGACAGGGGACAACACAGATACGCAGTATTTT. Translation: CASTTGDNTDTQYF. Using reference TRBV5-1 and TRBJ2-3 for the parts outside the CDR3, the full variable domain is KAGVTQTPRYLIKTRGQQVTLSCSPISGHRSVSWYQQTPGQGLQFLFEYFSETQRNKGNFPGRFSGRQFSNSRSEMNVSTLELGDSALYLCASTTGDNTDTQYFGPGTRLTVL.

In its sample, this clone was seen a few times. The germline gene is not matched at one end of the junction; a read error may be the cause. CDR3: CASSTTGADNQPQHF. The DNA of the CDR3 is TGTGCCAGCAGCACGACAGGGGCCGACAATCAGCCCCAGCATTTT. This chain connects TRBV5-1 to TRBJ1-5, with TRBD1 matching over 8 bases. This CDR3 is 15 amino acids long. Germline V gene data show CDR1 as SGHRS and CDR2 as YFSETQ.

V is TRBV25-1 and J is TRBJ1-5; 7 nucleotides line up with TRBD1. The CDR3 contains 16 residues. Unmatched junction bases numbered 6, after V lost 1 base and J lost 3 bases. Germline V gives CDR1 MGHDK, CDR2 SYGVNS. The CDR3 loop reads CASSEWGRGFNQPQHF. Written as DNA, the CDR3 is TGTGCCAGCAGTGAATGGGGCAGGGGGTTCAATCAGCCCCAGCATTTT.

In this sample, this clone turned up once. The J gene is TRBJ1-1, the V gene TRBV4-2; 7 bases are shared with TRBD1. CDR1 and CDR2 (germline): LGHNA, YNFKEQ. The CDR3 has 15 amino acids. Trimming at V came to 3 bases and at J to 3 bases, leaving 7 bases not matched to a gene. As DNA, the CDR3 is TGTGCCAGCAGCCAGGGTTCAGGGGGAGACACTGAAGCTTTCTTT. This encodes CASSQGSGGDTEAFF.

This sequence joins TRBV18 and TRBJ2-5; TRBD2 agrees at 12 bases. The CDR3 covers 18 residues. The V segment lost 1 base and the J segment 0 bases; nucleotides outside the gene matches: 6. Germline values: CDR1 KGHSH, CDR2 LQKENI. The CDR3 coding sequence is TGTGCCAGCTCACCACTTCCGACTAGCGGGGGTAACCAAGAGACCCAGTACTTC. This encodes CASSPLPTSGGNQETQYF.

V usage is TRBV6-5 and J usage is TRBJ1-2; possibly TRBD1 for D (5 bases). Between the trimmed V and J ends, which lost 0 bases and 7 bases, there was a span of 9 bases. The CDR3 covers 13 residues. Germline values: CDR1 MNHEY, CDR2 SVGAGI. CDR3 nucleotide sequence: TGTGCCAGCAGTTACTCGAAAGGGGTTGGCTACACCTTC. Amino acid sequence: CASSYSKGVGYTF.

V and J are TRBV27 and TRBJ2-7, with D perhaps matching TRBD2 (6 bases). The germline V and J ends were trimmed by 6 bases and 6 bases, with 12 bases remaining between them. Germline V gene lookup returns CDR1 MNHEY and CDR2 SMNVEV (reference sequence). The length of the CDR3 is 12 residues. The CDR3 nucleotides read TGTGCCAGCAGGGGGGGAGGATTCGAGCAGTACTTC. Its protein product is CASRGGGFEQYF.

The rearrangement joins TRBV2 to TRBJ1-5; TRBD1 is a possible D gene (5 bases). There are 14 residues in the CDR3. Germline V CDR1 and CDR2: SNHLY, FYNNEI. Between the trimmed V and J ends, which lost 1 base and 6 bases, there was a span of 10 bases. Here the CDR3 reads CASSEVRVGQPQHF. The DNA of the CDR3 is TGTGCCAGCAGTGAAGTCAGGGTGGGTCAGCCCCAGCATTTT.

The rearrangement joins TRBV29-1 to TRBJ1-5, with TRBD1 matching over 7 bases. CDR3 length equals 13 residues. Germline loops: CDR1 SQVTM, CDR2 ANQGSEA. With V trimmed by 4 bases and J by 3 bases, 3 bases remained unmatched. This CDR3 is CSVAGQNNQPQHF. The DNA for the CDR3 is TGCAGCGTTGCGGGACAGAACAATCAGCCCCAGCATTTT.

The chain has TRBV30 and TRBJ2-3; D gene ambiguous. V lost 3 bases to trimming and J lost 2 bases, with 6 bases between them. This CDR3 is 12 amino acids long. Germline-derived CDR1 and CDR2 are GTSNPN and SVGIG (reference sequence). This CDR3 is CAWSPLTDTQYF. CDR3 DNA: TGTGCCTGGAGCCCTCTCACAGATACGCAGTATTTT. The full variable domain, with the rest looked up from reference TRBV30 and TRBJ2-3, is SQTIHQWPATLVQPVGSPLSLECTVEGTSNPNLYWYRQAAGRGLQLLFYSVGIGQISSEVPQNLSASRPQDRQFILSSKKLLLSDSGFYLCAWSPLTDTQYFGPGTRLTVL.

The chain links TRBV6-6 to TRBJ1-2; possibly TRBD1 for D (6 bases). Trimming took 10 bases from V and 7 from J, leaving 16 bases between them. The CDR3 is 12 amino acids. Germline CDR1 reads MNHNY; CDR2 reads SVGAGI (reference sequence). The CDR3 loop is CATRMTRGGYTF. The CDR3 DNA follows: TGTGCCACACGGATGACCAGGGGTGGCTACACCTTC.